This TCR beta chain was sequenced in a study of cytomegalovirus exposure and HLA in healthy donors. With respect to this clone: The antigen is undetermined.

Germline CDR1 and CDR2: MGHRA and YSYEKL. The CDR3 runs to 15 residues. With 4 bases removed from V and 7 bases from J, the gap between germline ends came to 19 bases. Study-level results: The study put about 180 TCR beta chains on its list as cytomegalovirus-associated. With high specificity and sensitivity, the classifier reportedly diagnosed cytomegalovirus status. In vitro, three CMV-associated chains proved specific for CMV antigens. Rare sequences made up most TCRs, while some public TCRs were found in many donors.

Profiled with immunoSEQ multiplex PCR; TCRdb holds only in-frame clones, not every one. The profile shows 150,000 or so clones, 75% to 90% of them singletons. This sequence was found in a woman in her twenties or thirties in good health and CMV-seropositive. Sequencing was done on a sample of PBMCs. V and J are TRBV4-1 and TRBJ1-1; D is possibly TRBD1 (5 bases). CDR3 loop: CASSPLGRGTDEAFF. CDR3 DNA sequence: TGCGCCAGCAGCCCCTTAGGGCGGGGGACGGATGAAGCTTTCTTT.